The 20 T cell receptor beta chains below all came from one sample that was sequenced in a study of OX40 agonist ivuxolimab in advanced cancers. Some clones are missing from TCRdb's copy, which holds only in-frame ones; the method was immunoSEQ multiplex PCR. The sample shows 100,000 to 110,000 clones, about 91% of them seen only once. Sequenced material: CD4+ or CD8+ T cells sorted from blood, taken in a trial of the OX40 agonist ivuxolimab. Receptor source: an adult with an advanced solid tumor such as melanoma, head and neck, liver or kidney cancer.

The chain uses TRBV14 and TRBJ2-5; TRBD2 is a possible D gene (5 bases). The CDR3 has 11 amino acids. Trimming took 2 bases from V and 8 from J, leaving 6 bases between them. Germline CDR1 is SGHDN and CDR2 is FVKESK. CDR3 nucleotides: TGTGCCAGCAGCCAATGGACTACCCAGTACTTC. Protein: CASSQWTTQYF.

The chain links TRBV18 to TRBJ2-1, with 8 positions matching TRBD1. The germline V gene encodes CDR1 KGHSH and CDR2 LQKENI. After removal of 0 bases from V and 3 bases from J, the junction contained 4 bases not matched to a gene. This CDR3 region has 16 residues. The CDR3 nucleotides read TGTGCCAGCTCACCACCTACGACAGGGGACTACAATGAGCAGTTCTTC. This codes for CASSPPTTGDYNEQFF.

The chain joins TRBV21-1 to TRBJ1-5; TRBD1 is taken as the D call from the table, unchecked against the DNA. TRBV21-1 is a documented pseudogene. The CDR3 sequence is 17 residues long. The CDR3 coding sequence is TGTGCCAGCAGCGGTTCTTGTGCAGTACCCTTTAATCAGCCCCAGCATTTT. The encoded protein is CASSGSCAVPFNQPQHF.

V and J are TRBV28 and TRBJ2-7; D possibly uses TRBD1 or TRBD2 (5 bases each). The CDR3 has 16 amino acids. The germline V gene encodes CDR1 MDHEN and CDR2 SYDVKM. The V end lost 6 bases, the J end lost 0 bases, and 18 bases lay between the germline ends. CDR3 protein: CASSLLLGVDSYEQYF. The CDR3 nucleotides are TGTGCCAGCAGCCTCCTCCTGGGGGTCGACTCCTACGAGCAGTACTTC.

The chain recombines TRBV19 with TRBJ2-2, with D perhaps matching TRBD1 (6 bases). The CDR3 runs to 15 residues. The V and J ends lost 7 bases and 6 bases respectively, with 18 bases between them. From germline, CDR1 is LNHDA and CDR2 SQIVND (reference sequence). The CDR3: CASISGRGIAGELFF. CDR3 in DNA: TGTGCCAGTATTAGTGGCAGGGGCATCGCCGGGGAGCTGTTTTTT.

This clone occurred a few times. This rearrangement joins TRBV7-9 to TRBJ2-5; 14 bases fit TRBD2. The CDR3 has 16 amino acids. J lost 7 bases, V lost 1 base, and 5 bases had no gene match. Germline-derived CDR1 and CDR2 are SEHNR and FQNEAQ (reference sequence). CDR3 DNA: TGTGCCAGCAGCTTAGTGGGGACTAGCGGGAGTGTGACCCAGTACTTC. Translated, it gives CASSLVGTSGSVTQYF.

The chain carries TRBV19 and TRBJ1-2; D unclear. This CDR3 has 13 residues. Germline V CDR1 and CDR2: LNHDA, SQIVND (reference sequence). The germline V and J ends were trimmed by 7 bases and 2 bases, with 11 bases remaining between them. DNA of the CDR3: TGTGCCAGTACTCGGGAAGCCAACTATGGCTACACCTTC. Translating gives CASTREANYGYTF.

This chain joins TRBV5-4 and TRBJ1-1, with 8 bases aligning to TRBD1. The V gene end was trimmed by 4 bases and the J gene end by 0 bases; junction bases not matched to a gene: 5. Germline V gene data show CDR1 as SGHNT and CDR2 as YYREEE (reference sequence). This CDR3 is built from 15 residues. Here the CDR3 DNA reads TGTGCCAGCAGCAGACAGGGGTTGATGAACACTGAAGCTTTCTTT. Its protein is CASSRQGLMNTEAFF.

The V call is TRBV5-4, the J call TRBJ2-7; no firm D call. The CDR3 runs to 13 residues. Per germline, CDR1 SGHNT and CDR2 YYREEE (reference sequence). V shed 0 bases and J shed 0 bases, with 4 bases lying between them. CDR3 amino acids: CASSLAVSYEQYF. DNA for the CDR3: TGTGCCAGCAGCTTGGCGGTCTCCTACGAGCAGTACTTC.

This clone was detected only once. The V and J genes are TRBV7-8 and TRBJ1-4; tentative D call: TRBD1 (6 bases). The ends were cut back, 3 bases at V and 15 bases at J, with 11 bases in the middle. The V gene's germline CDR1 is SGHVS and CDR2 FQNEAQ. The CDR3 length is 11 residues. This chain's CDR3 is CASSLGQGLFF. The CDR3 DNA reads TGTGCCAGCAGCTTGGGCCAGGGGTTGTTTTTT.

The V gene is TRBV9, the J gene TRBJ2-5; 7 bases fit TRBD1. The junction had 15 bases not matched to a gene; V was cut back by 6 bases and J by 4 bases. The CDR3 has 16 residues. Germline values: CDR1 SGDLS, CDR2 YYNGEE. In DNA form, the CDR3 reads TGTGCCAGCACAATCACTGAGGGGGCCCTCGGAGAGACCCAGTACTTC. Amino acids: CASTITEGALGETQYF.

The chain couples TRBV21-1 to TRBJ2-7; TRBD1, the table's D call, lacks a check against the DNA. TRBV21-1 is a recognized pseudogene. CDR3 length: 17 residues. The CDR3 protein is CASSNRTGGRGVYEQYF. DNA for the CDR3: TGTGCCAGCAGCAATCGGACAGGGGGTCGGGGCGTTTACGAGCAGTACTTC.

The V call is TRBV29-1, the J call TRBJ2-1; D is perhaps TRBD2 (5 bases). In germline, CDR1 is SQVTM, CDR2 ANQGSEA. This CDR3 has 11 amino acids. V was clipped by 6 bases and J by 9 bases, with 12 bases between them. The CDR3 DNA reads TGCAGCGTGAGGGTTCGAAGTGAGCAGTTCTTC. Amino acid sequence: CSVRVRSEQFF.

V is TRBV7-7 and J is TRBJ2-3, with D possibly TRBD1 on 6 matching bases. Trimming cost V 1 base and J 1 base, with 9 bases left between them. The CDR3 extends over 15 amino acids. Germline values: CDR1 SSHAT, CDR2 FNYEAQ (reference sequence). The CDR3 coding sequence is TGTGCCAGCAGCTTAGGGGACACCGGCACAGATACGCAGTATTTT. Its translation is CASSLGDTGTDTQYF.

The J gene is TRBJ2-7, the V gene TRBV30; no clear D. Germline V lookup: CDR1 GTSNPN, CDR2 SVGIG (reference sequence). The CDR3 consists of 13 residues. V was clipped by 2 bases and J by 3 bases, with 11 bases between them. The CDR3 here is CAWSRVGNYEQYF. The DNA for the CDR3 is TGTGCCTGGAGTCGGGTTGGCAACTACGAGCAGTACTTC.

CDR3 nucleotide sequence: TGTGCCAGCAGCTTAGGACGGGATTTGAAACTGTTTTTT. Translated: CASSLGRDLKLFF. V is TRBV11-2 and J is TRBJ1-4; D is unclear. V shed 1 base and J shed 11 bases, with 11 bases lying between them. The CDR3 runs 13 residues. CDR1 is SGHAT and CDR2 is FQNNGV in the germline V gene. Filled out from reference TRBV11-2 and TRBJ1-4, the complete variable domain reads EAGVAQSPRYKIIEKRQSVAFWCNPISGHATLYWYQQILGQGPKLLIQFQNNGVVDDSQLPKDRFSAERLKGVDSTLKIQPAKLEDSAVYLCASSLGRDLKLFFGSGTQLSVL.

The chain joins TRBV5-1 to TRBJ1-5, with a possible D match to TRBD1 (5 bases). Germline lookup yields CDR1 SGHRS and CDR2 YFSETQ. V was cut by 0 bases and J by 3 bases, with 10 bases left in between. This CDR3 spans 15 amino acids. The CDR3 here is CASSLGQGLNQPQHF. The CDR3 DNA reads as TGCGCCAGCAGCTTGGGGCAGGGTCTCAATCAGCCCCAGCATTTT. The full variable domain, its missing parts supplied by reference TRBV5-1 and TRBJ1-5, is KAGVTQTPRYLIKTRGQQVTLSCSPISGHRSVSWYQQTPGQGLQFLFEYFSETQRNKGNFPGRFSGRQFSNSRSEMNVSTLELGDSALYLCASSLGQGLNQPQHFGDGTRLSIL.

V is TRBV5-1 and J is TRBJ2-2; TRBD1 is a possible D gene (5 bases). Germline CDR1 SGHRS, CDR2 YFSETQ. V was shortened by 1 base and J by 6 bases, with 13 bases between the two germline ends. This CDR3 region has 15 residues. The CDR3 DNA follows: TGCGCCAGCAGCTTGCAGGGTCCGGACCCCGGGGAGCTGTTTTTT. The encoded protein is CASSLQGPDPGELFF.

J is TRBJ1-2 and V is TRBV6-5; D remains unclear. The V gene's germline CDR1 is MNHEY and CDR2 SVGAGI. Trimming left V 8 bases short and J 4 bases short, with 14 bases between. The CDR3 spans 13 residues. CDR3 sequence (DNA): TGTGCCAGCCGAAGCGGGCCGATCTATGGCTACACCTTC. Amino acid sequence: CASRSGPIYGYTF.

This clone appeared a few times. The CDR3 sequence is CASKMRDVNQPQHF. For the CDR3, the DNA is TGTGCCAGTAAAATGAGGGACGTGAATCAGCCCCAGCATTTT. J is TRBJ1-5 and V is TRBV19; weak D call: TRBD1 (5 bases). V was pared by 7 bases and J by 4 bases, with 14 bases between. The CDR3 spans 14 residues. Germline values: CDR1 LNHDA, CDR2 SQIVND (reference sequence).